The clone carrying this TCR beta chain was observed a few times. Its antigen is not identified. Profiling relied on immunoSEQ multiplex PCR, and the TCRdb table lists in-frame clones only, not all of them. The table lists 95,000 to 100,000 clones, around nine tenths of them singletons. Healthy donors had no documented immune events, such as infections, while sampled. The data were obtained in a study of identifying expanded T cells in peripheral blood. V was trimmed by 5 bases and J by 0 bases, leaving 8 bases between them. The germline gives CDR1 SQVTM, CDR2 ANQGSEA. This CDR3 region has 12 residues. Study-level results: Over around two and four weeks, about 15 and 18 clones changed, versus approximately 1.1 between replicates.

This sequence was found in a person between 18 and 75 years old in good health. The chain couples TRBV29-1 to TRBJ2-7; D possibly corresponds to TRBD2 (5 bases). Sample: blood. CDR3 protein: CSVSGNSYEQYF. The CDR3 nucleotides are TGCAGCGTTAGCGGAAACTCCTACGAGCAGTACTTC.